This T cell receptor (beta chain) was retrieved from a study of early T cells in non-severe SARS-CoV-2 infection. TCRdb called the 5' RACE reads again in MiXCR, with one record for every CDR3 protein. This table holds about 35,000 distinct CDR3 sequences, approximately 4.6% found once. CDR1 is MDHEN and CDR2 is SYDVKM in the germline V gene. Trimming stripped 6 bases from V and 7 bases from J, with 21 bases between. CDR3 length: 16 residues. This chain connects TRBV28 to TRBJ1-4; D might be TRBD1 (5 bases). The sequenced sample was whole blood. The receptor was isolated from an adult who was a healthcare worker with PCR-confirmed SARS-CoV-2 infection or an uninfected control (not recorded which). The chain's CDR3 is CASSPLAIGTGEKLFF. The CDR3, as DNA: TGTGCCAGCAGCCCGCTGGCCATAGGGACTGGTGAAAAACTGTTTTTT.